These 11 T cell receptor beta chains originate from one sample sequenced in a study of T-cell reconstitution after alpha-beta-depleted transplantation in children (dated by TCRdb to 2016 to 2018). According to the study, the label for this sample's treatment or condition signals: allogeneic hematopoietic cell transplantation with graft depleted of TCRalphabeta T cells and CD19 B cells. Library creation used PCR. Sequencing relied on an Illumina HiSeq 2500. Molecular barcoding was employed in the preparation of TCR libraries, with unique molecular identifiers being used to normalize TCRbeta repertoire quantification. The public reads were quality trimmed at Q25 with fastp and then assembled into clones with MiXCR by TCRdb, keeping productive beta chains. Here each entry gathers all rows of one CDR3 protein and keeps the most common genes and DNA. The sample contains 780,000 or so distinct CDR3 sequences, approximately 15% of them found a single time. About 5% of the sample comes from the top ten.

The sample here was PBMCs, mostly from graft donor cells, taken 360 days after TCRalphabeta/CD19-depleted stem cell transplant. All receptors derive from a male patient between 10 and 17 years old who had a stem cell transplant for acute lymphoblastic leukemia, so the T cells may come from the graft donor.

This clonotype has only a few counts. This chain connects TRBV9 to TRBJ2-1; maybe TRBD1 (5 bases). CDR3 length: 13 residues. Germline loops: CDR1 SGDLS, CDR2 YYNGEE. Trimming removed 3 bases at V and 6 bases at J, with 10 bases between. DNA for the CDR3: TGTGCCAGCAGCGCCGACAGTCGCAATGAGCAGTTCTTC. Residues: CASSADSRNEQFF. Full variable domain (rest looked up from reference TRBV9 and TRBJ2-1): DSGVTQTPKHLITATGQRVTLRCSPRSGDLSVYWYQQSLDQGLQFLIQYYNGEERAKGNILERFSAQQFPDLHSELNLSSLELGDSALYFCASSADSRNEQFFGPGTRLTVL.

In DNA form, the CDR3 reads TGTGCCAGCAGCTTAGTCGGAGGAGTACCCTTCTCTGGAAACACCATATATTTT. Its protein product is CASSLVGGVPFSGNTIYF. The chain joins TRBV11-2 to TRBJ1-3; no reliable D call. V lost 1 base, J lost 0 bases, and 16 bases lay in between. CDR1 is SGHAT and CDR2 is FQNNGV in the germline V gene. This CDR3 has 18 amino acids.

J is TRBJ1-2 and V is TRBV18; D unresolved. The ends were cut back, 2 bases at V and 3 bases at J, with 7 bases in the middle. This CDR3 has 13 residues. Germline V gene sequence: CDR1 KGHSH, CDR2 LQKENI. The CDR3 reads CASSPGVYYGYTF. Written as DNA, the CDR3 is TGTGCCAGCTCACCAGGGGTGTACTATGGCTACACCTTC.

The V gene is TRBV27, the J gene TRBJ2-3; TRBD1 is a possible D gene (5 bases). Germline-derived CDR1 and CDR2 are MNHEY and SMNVEV (reference sequence). The CDR3 loop spans 14 amino acids. The ends were cut back, 5 bases at V and 6 bases at J, with 15 bases in the middle. The CDR3 nucleotides read TGTGCCAGCAGTGTCTCAGGGTTCGGGGATACGCAGTATTTT. Its protein product is CASSVSGFGDTQYF.

The chain employs TRBV3-1 and TRBJ1-1; TRBD1 aligns across 8 bases. Germline loops: CDR1 LGHDT, CDR2 YNNKEL (reference sequence). V lost 4 bases, J lost 1 base, and 2 bases stayed unmatched. This CDR3 region has 14 residues. The CDR3 here is CASSPDRANTEAFF. The DNA of the CDR3 is TGTGCCAGCAGCCCGGACAGGGCGAACACTGAAGCTTTCTTT.

The V call is TRBV7-9, the J call TRBJ1-5, with no clear D. Germline-derived CDR1 and CDR2 are SEHNR and FQNEAQ (reference sequence). The CDR3 has 13 residues. V was trimmed by 2 bases and J by 7 bases, leaving 9 bases between them. CDR3 loop: CASSLSPLQPQHF. The DNA for the CDR3 is TGTGCCAGCAGCTTATCCCCCCTCCAGCCCCAGCATTTT.

This clonotype was seen a handful of times. V usage is TRBV27 and J usage is TRBJ2-1, with unresolved D. Germline V gene sequence: CDR1 MNHEY, CDR2 SMNVEV (reference sequence). V was clipped by 4 bases and J by 5 bases, with 9 bases between them. CDR3 size: 13 residues. CDR3 sequence reads: CASSSWLHNEQFF. The CDR3 coding sequence is TGTGCCAGCAGTTCCTGGCTACACAATGAGCAGTTCTTC.

This clonotype was seen only a few times. V and J are TRBV27 and TRBJ2-5; 8 bases align to TRBD1. This CDR3 is built from 14 residues. The junction had 5 bases not matched to a gene; V was cut back by 4 bases and J by 4 bases. The V gene's germline CDR1 is MNHEY and CDR2 SMNVEV (reference sequence). CDR3 DNA sequence: TGTGCCAGCAGTTCGCCCGACAGGGGAGAGACCCAGTACTTC. Amino acids: CASSSPDRGETQYF.

The genes are TRBV5-1 and TRBJ1-1; D uncertain. The CDR3 contains 16 residues. V was clipped by 0 bases and J by 3 bases, with 15 bases between them. Germline V gives CDR1 SGHRS, CDR2 YFSETQ. The CDR3 loop reads CASSLAGRRGDTEAFF. DNA of the CDR3: TGCGCCAGCAGCTTGGCCGGACGGCGGGGTGACACTGAAGCTTTCTTT.

The chain has TRBV21-1 and TRBJ2-2; TRBD1, the D gene given by the table, was not confirmed from the DNA. TRBV21-1 is given as a pseudogene. The CDR3 has 17 residues. The CDR3 here is CASSKQTPGEDTGELFF. CDR3 DNA sequence: TGTGCCAGCAGCAAACAGACCCCAGGAGAGGACACCGGGGAGCTGTTTTTT.

About this clonotype itself: The germline gene is not matched at one end of the junction; a read error may be the cause. The chain carries TRBV4-1 and TRBJ2-7; tentative D call: TRBD1 (5 bases). Germline loops: CDR1 MGHRA, CDR2 YSYEKL. The CDR3 length is 15 residues. CDR3 DNA: TGCGCCAGCACCCAAAGTCCTAGGGGTACCTACGAGCAGTACTTC. Encoded protein: CASTQSPRGTYEQYF.